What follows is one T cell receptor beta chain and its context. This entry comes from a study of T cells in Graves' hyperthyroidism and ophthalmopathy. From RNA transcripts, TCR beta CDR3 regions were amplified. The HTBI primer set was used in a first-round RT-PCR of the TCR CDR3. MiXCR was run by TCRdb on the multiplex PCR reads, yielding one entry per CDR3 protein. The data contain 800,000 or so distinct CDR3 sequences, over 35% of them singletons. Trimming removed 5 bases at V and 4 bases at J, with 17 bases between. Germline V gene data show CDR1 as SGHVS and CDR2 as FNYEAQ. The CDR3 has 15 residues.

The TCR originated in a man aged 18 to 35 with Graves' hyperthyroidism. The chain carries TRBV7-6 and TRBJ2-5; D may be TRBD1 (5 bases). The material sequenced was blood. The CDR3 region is CASSPQRGPRETQYF. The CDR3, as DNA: TGTGCCAGCAGCCCCCAAAGGGGTCCACGAGAGACCCAGTACTTC.